The 15 T cell receptor beta chains listed next were all sequenced from one sample in a study of Tregs in tolerant kidney transplant recipients. Data came from immunoSEQ multiplex PCR; TCRdb stores just in-frame clones and leaves some out. The sample includes 55,000 to 80,000 clones, nearly 98% of them seen just once. Sequencing was performed on Tregs from blood, taken before the transplant. All receptors derive from a human donor who received a combined kidney and bone marrow transplant.

The chain carries TRBV1 and TRBJ2-7; no DNA check was done on the table's D call, TRBD2. TRBV1 represents a pseudogene. CDR3 length: 17 residues. In nucleotides, the CDR3 is TGCACCAGCATCACCAAGGTTGGGGGGGCTATCTCCTACGAGCAGTACTTC. Protein: CTSITKVGGAISYEQYF.

The chain recombines TRBV29-1 with TRBJ1-2; D uncertain. The germline gives CDR1 SQVTM, CDR2 ANQGSEA. The CDR3 runs 13 residues. Trimming took off 0 bases at V and 3 bases at J, with 8 bases between the two ends. CDR3 in DNA: TGCAGCGTTGAAGAACGGAGGGACTATGGCTACACCTTC. Translated, it gives CSVEERRDYGYTF.

The rearrangement uses TRBV11-2 and TRBJ2-5; D remains unclear. The germline V gene encodes CDR1 SGHAT and CDR2 FQNNGV. V shed 2 bases and J shed 1 base, with 8 bases lying between them. CDR3 length: 14 residues. Here the CDR3 DNA reads TGTGCCAGCAGCTTATGGAGTGTCCAAGAGACCCAGTACTTC. It encodes CASSLWSVQETQYF. Using reference TRBV11-2 and TRBJ2-5 for the parts outside the CDR3, the full variable domain is EAGVAQSPRYKIIEKRQSVAFWCNPISGHATLYWYQQILGQGPKLLIQFQNNGVVDDSQLPKDRFSAERLKGVDSTLKIQPAKLEDSAVYLCASSLWSVQETQYFGPGTRLLVL.

This chain connects TRBV15 to TRBJ2-7, with D hard to call. Germline CDR1 LNHNV, CDR2 YYDKDF (reference sequence). The CDR3 length is 14 residues. The V and J ends lost 6 bases and 0 bases respectively, with 12 bases between them. DNA of the CDR3: TGTGCCACCAGTTCATCGATCAGCTCCTACGAGCAGTACTTC. It encodes CATSSSISSYEQYF.

V is TRBV7-8 and J is TRBJ1-2; 11 bases agree with TRBD1. Germline CDR1 reads SGHVS; CDR2 reads FQNEAQ. The junction had 3 bases not matched to a gene; V was cut back by 5 bases and J by 4 bases. This CDR3 contains 14 residues. The CDR3 protein is CASSPGTGGYGYTF. CDR3 bases: TGTGCCAGCAGCCCCGGGACAGGGGGCTATGGCTACACCTTC.

V gene TRBV11-3 combines with J gene TRBJ1-1, with D uncertain. CDR3 size: 15 residues. Trimming pared 1 base from V and 4 bases from J, leaving 13 bases between. CDR1 is SGHNT and CDR2 is YENEEA in the germline V gene. The CDR3: CASSLAWSRSTEAFF. The CDR3 DNA is TGTGCCAGCAGCTTAGCATGGAGTCGGAGCACTGAAGCTTTCTTT.

This chain joins TRBV27 and TRBJ2-6; no firm D call. The V gene's germline CDR1 is MNHEY and CDR2 SMNVEV (reference sequence). The CDR3 is 16 residues long. The V gene lost 5 bases and the J gene lost 2 bases, with 13 bases spanning the gap. This CDR3 is CASSRRLPPGANVLTF. The CDR3 DNA follows: TGTGCCAGCAGTAGGAGACTCCCGCCTGGGGCCAACGTCCTGACTTTC.

This chain links TRBV11-2 with TRBJ1-4, with 8 bases matching TRBD1. V lost 3 bases, J lost 4 bases, and 1 base stayed unmatched. This CDR3 has 14 amino acids. CDR1 SGHAT and CDR2 FQNNGV come from the germline V gene. The DNA for the CDR3 is TGTGCCAGCAGCTTGACAGGGGTTAATGAAAAACTGTTTTTT. Translating gives CASSLTGVNEKLFF.

V gene TRBV30 combines with J gene TRBJ1-1; tentative D call: TRBD1 (6 bases). The V gene's germline CDR1 is GTSNPN and CDR2 SVGIG (reference sequence). The V end was cut by 0 bases, the J end by 7 bases, with 15 bases between. There are 14 residues in the CDR3. CDR3 loop: CAWSVRGRRGEAFF. Written as DNA, the CDR3 is TGTGCCTGGAGTGTCCGAGGCCGCAGGGGTGAAGCTTTCTTT.

The chain couples TRBV21-1 to TRBJ2-4; the table names TRBD1, a call not compared with the DNA. TRBV21-1 is tagged as a pseudogene. The CDR3 is made up of 14 amino acids. The CDR3 DNA reads as TGTGCCAGCAGCAAAGCGGGGCGCCGGGACATTCAGTACTTC. Protein sequence: CASSKAGRRDIQYF.

With respect to this clone: This sample also contains other DNA sequences that code for the same CDR3. The chain joins TRBV5-1 to TRBJ1-1; D remains ambiguous. Germline V gene sequence: CDR1 SGHRS, CDR2 YFSETQ. The germline V and J ends were trimmed by 0 bases and 1 base, with 4 bases remaining between them. CDR3 length equals 13 residues. This CDR3 is CASSLGGNTEAFF. CDR3 sequence (DNA): TGCGCCAGCAGCTTGGGAGGGAACACTGAAGCTTTCTTT.

The J gene is TRBJ2-1, the V gene TRBV5-4; D unclear. This CDR3 has 13 residues. Germline V gives CDR1 SGHNT, CDR2 YYREEE (reference sequence). The V gene lost 4 bases and the J gene lost 4 bases, with 9 bases spanning the gap. This chain's CDR3 is CASSPPSYNEQFF. The CDR3, as DNA: TGTGCCAGCAGCCCCCCTAGTTACAATGAGCAGTTCTTC. Full variable domain (remainder filled in from reference TRBV5-4 and TRBJ2-1): ETGVTQSPTHLIKTRGQQVTLRCSSQSGHNTVSWYQQALGQGPQFIFQYYREEENGRGNFPPRFSGLQFPNYSSELNVNALELDDSALYLCASSPPSYNEQFFGPGTRLTVL.

The rearrangement uses TRBV27 and TRBJ2-1; the D is unclear. CDR1 and CDR2 (germline): MNHEY, SMNVEV (reference sequence). CDR3 size: 14 residues. V lost 3 bases, J lost 5 bases, and 11 bases lay in between. CDR3 region: CASSLYGFHNEQFF. The CDR3 DNA sequence: TGTGCCAGCAGTTTGTACGGGTTCCACAATGAGCAGTTCTTC.

This clone has a single count. This rearrangement joins TRBV5-5 to TRBJ2-3; D is ambiguous. Germline V CDR1 and CDR2: SGHKS, YYEKEE (reference sequence). V shed 4 bases and J shed 2 bases, with 11 bases lying between them. CDR3 size: 14 residues. CDR3 in DNA: TGTGCCAGCAGCCCGCGGCGTGCCACAGATACGCAGTATTTT. This encodes CASSPRRATDTQYF. The full variable domain, its missing parts supplied by reference TRBV5-5 and TRBJ2-3, is DAGVTQSPTHLIKTRGQQVTLRCSPISGHKSVSWYQQVLGQGPQFIFQYYEKEERGRGNFPDRFSARQFPNYSSELNVNALLLGDSALYLCASSPRRATDTQYFGPGTRLTVL.

This clone came up once. The chain couples TRBV7-9 to TRBJ2-1; D call uncertain. Germline CDR1 is SEHNR and CDR2 is FQNEAQ (reference sequence). The CDR3 length is 12 residues. V was cut by 6 bases and J by 6 bases, with 9 bases left in between. In DNA form, the CDR3 reads TGTGCCAGCAGTCCCGTCGGCAATGAGCAGTTCTTC. Translation: CASSPVGNEQFF.